A selection of T cell receptor beta chains follows, all from one sample in a study of shared clonotypes between healthy human individuals. Measured with immunoSEQ multiplex PCR; TCRdb has only the in-frame clones, and not every one. The sample has about 2,100,000 clones, roughly 91% seen once. Sequencing input: naive CD8+ T cells from PBMCs. Receptors originate from a man between 18 and 35 years old in good health. Some clones in this sample may be carry-over from other donors' samples. Each CDR3 is given with its conserved first and last residue. The D gene is left open where the match is weak. Expanded clones are given a class, and other clones once, few, many or no size at all.

J | V | D | size | CDR3 | DNA
TRBJ2-1 | TRBV27 | TRBD1 | . | CASSSRGLDEQFF | TGTGCCAGCAGTAGCAGGGGGTTGGATGAGCAGTTCTTC
TRBJ1-5 | TRBV5-5 | TRBD1 | . | CASSLGTGVSNQPQHF | TGTGCCAGCAGCTTGGGGACAGGGGTTAGCAATCAGCCCCAGCATTTT
TRBJ2-1 | TRBV28 | TRBD1 | once | CASSRSGGSQEQFF | TGTGCCAGCAGTCGGTCAGGGGGCTCGCAGGAGCAGTTCTTC
TRBJ1-1 | TRBV6-5 | . | . | CASSLRPGTTEAFF | TGTGCCAGCAGTTTAAGACCCGGGACGACTGAAGCTTTCTTT
TRBJ2-1 | TRBV4-1 | . | . | CASSGTAGGEQFF | TGCGCCAGCAGCGGGACCGCTGGGGGTGAGCAGTTCTTC
TRBJ1-1 | TRBV6-5 | . | . | CASSYFRTTFAEAFF | TGTGCCAGCAGTTATTTCCGGACTACTTTCGCTGAAGCTTTCTTT
TRBJ2-1 | TRBV10-3 | TRBD2 | . | CAISEPQDAGVYNEQFF | TGTGCCATCAGTGAGCCTCAAGACGCGGGAGTGTACAATGAGCAGTTCTTC
TRBJ2-5 | TRBV6-1 | . | . | CASSRLAQYF | TGTGCCAGCAGCAGGTTGGCCCAGTACTTC
TRBJ2-3 | TRBV7-9 | . | . | CASSPNSEGAWTDTQYF | TGTGCCAGCAGTCCTAACTCGGAGGGCGCGTGGACAGATACGCAGTATTTT
TRBJ2-1 | TRBV19 | TRBD1 | . | CASSSQGARNEQFF | TGTGCCAGTAGTAGTCAGGGGGCGCGGAATGAGCAGTTCTTC
TRBJ2-2 | TRBV11-2 | . | once | CASSLGHYTGELFF | TGTGCCAGCAGCTTAGGCCATTACACCGGGGAGCTGTTTTTT
TRBJ2-1 | TRBV6-1 | TRBD2 | . | CASSEPSGSGLEQFF | TGTGCCAGCAGTGAACCTAGCGGGAGCGGGCTTGAGCAGTTCTTC
TRBJ1-1 | TRBV6-1 | . | . | CASTFPGRGDSEAFF | TGTGCCAGCACCTTCCCCGGGAGGGGAGATTCTGAAGCTTTCTTT
TRBJ1-1 | TRBV19 | TRBD1 | . | CASSPDRGDFLDTEAFF | TGTGCCAGTAGTCCAGACAGGGGGGACTTTTTGGACACTGAAGCTTTCTTT
TRBJ2-1 | TRBV18 | TRBD1 | . | CASSPIKGAHNEQFF | TGTGCCAGCTCACCAATTAAGGGGGCGCACAATGAGCAGTTCTTC
TRBJ2-5 | TRBV5-1 | . | . | CASSWGADPPWEETQYF | TGCGCCAGCAGCTGGGGTGCGGATCCCCCCTGGGAGGAGACCCAGTACTTC
TRBJ1-2 | TRBV9 | TRBD1 | . | CASTEGQGARGYTF | TGTGCCAGCACCGAGGGACAGGGGGCGCGCGGCTACACCTTC
TRBJ1-5 | TRBV29-1 | . | few | CRAVEDQPQHF | TGCAGGGCGGTAGAAGATCAGCCCCAGCATTTT
TRBJ2-5 | TRBV7-2 | . | once | CASSYHRVLQETQYF | TGTGCCAGCAGCTACCACAGGGTGTTACAGGAGACCCAGTACTTC
TRBJ1-1 | TRBV7-9 | . | . | CASRGLPMNTEAFF | TGTGCCAGCAGGGGACTCCCGATGAACACTGAAGCTTTCTTT
TRBJ2-7 | TRBV6-5 | TRBD1 | . | CASSYSSPGGSHEQYF | TGTGCCAGCAGTTACTCGAGCCCAGGGGGCTCCCACGAGCAGTACTTC
TRBJ2-5 | TRBV28 | TRBD1 | . | CASSFGDSPKETQYF | TGTGCCAGCAGTTTCGGGGACAGTCCAAAAGAGACCCAGTACTTC
TRBJ1-2 | TRBV11-2 | . | . | CASSLRGDGYTF | TGTGCCAGCAGCTTAAGGGGTGATGGCTACACCTTC
TRBJ1-3 | TRBV4-3 | . | . | CASSYMDGFSGNTIYF | TGCGCCAGCAGCTATATGGACGGTTTCTCTGGAAACACCATATATTTT
TRBJ2-7 | TRBV19 | . | . | CASSIVTAWGYEQYF | TGTGCCAGTAGTATAGTAACAGCGTGGGGCTACGAGCAGTACTTC
TRBJ1-2 | TRBV19 | TRBD1 | . | CASSTGQGFRDYGYTF | TGTGCCAGTAGTACCGGACAGGGTTTTCGCGACTATGGCTACACCTTC
TRBJ2-1 | TRBV6-5 | TRBD1 | . | CASSPGQVTYNEQFF | TGTGCCAGCAGCCCGGGACAGGTAACCTACAATGAGCAGTTCTTC
TRBJ2-1 | TRBV6-7 | . | . | CASSYRDSGGGVSEQFF | TGTGCCAGCAGTTACCGTGATAGCGGCGGAGGGGTGAGTGAGCAGTTCTTC
TRBJ1-2 | TRBV5-1 | . | once | CASSPGRGGNYGYTF | TGCGCCAGCAGCCCCGGTCGTGGGGGTAACTATGGCTACACCTTC
TRBJ2-7 | TRBV29-1 | TRBD1 | . | CSVEILRDRPYEQYF | TGCAGCGTTGAGATACTCCGGGACAGGCCCTACGAGCAGTACTTC
TRBJ1-5 | TRBV2 | . | . | CASSIVVGIGSNQPQHF | TGTGCCAGCAGCATAGTGGTAGGGATAGGTAGCAATCAGCCCCAGCATTTT
TRBJ2-2 | TRBV27 | TRBD1 | . | CASNPGGFTGELFF | TGTGCCAGCAACCCAGGGGGATTCACCGGGGAGCTGTTTTTT
TRBJ2-5 | TRBV7-9 | . | . | CASSSGYSSQETQYF | TGTGCCAGCAGCTCAGGGTACTCTTCCCAAGAGACCCAGTACTTC
TRBJ2-5 | TRBV7-9 | . | . | CASSSAGPQETQYF | TGTGCCAGCAGCTCGGCCGGGCCCCAAGAGACCCAGTACTTC
TRBJ2-3 | TRBV14 | . | . | CASSRIRESTDTQYF | TGTGCCAGCAGCCGAATCAGGGAGAGCACAGATACGCAGTATTTT
TRBJ2-1 | TRBV5-4 | . | . | CASSWTRYNEQFF | TGTGCCAGCAGTTGGACCCGTTACAATGAGCAGTTCTTC
TRBJ1-5 | TRBV28 | TRBD1 | . | CASRVTGGSNQPQHF | TGTGCCAGCAGGGTAACAGGGGGAAGCAATCAGCCCCAGCATTTT
TRBJ1-2 | TRBV16 | . | . | CASSQRNTGFYGYTF | TGTGCCAGCAGCCAACGTAATACAGGGTTCTATGGCTACACCTTC
TRBJ2-6 | TRBV18 | . | . | CASSLSARFSGANVLTF | TGTGCCAGCTCACTCTCCGCTCGGTTCTCTGGGGCCAACGTCCTGACTTTC
TRBJ2-7 | TRBV10-3 | . | once | CAISESLGSFYEQYF | TGTGCCATCAGTGAGTCATTAGGCAGTTTCTACGAGCAGTACTTC
TRBJ2-7 | TRBV7-9 | . | . | CASSLLGSYEQYF | TGTGCCAGCAGCTTACTGGGCAGCTACGAGCAGTACTTC
TRBJ1-2 | TRBV5-4 | . | . | CASSLRVHYGYTF | TGTGCCAGCAGCCTCAGGGTCCACTATGGCTACACCTTC
TRBJ1-1 | TRBV7-6 | . | . | CASSLLGSEAFF | TGTGCCAGCAGCTTACTGGGAAGTGAAGCTTTCTTT
TRBJ1-1 | TRBV27 | . | . | CASSSGGEAFF | TGTGCCAGCAGTTCCGGGGGTGAAGCTTTCTTT
TRBJ2-7 | TRBV13 | TRBD1 | . | CASSTRKAGTGDPYEQYF | TGTGCCAGCAGCACCAGAAAGGCCGGGACAGGGGACCCCTACGAGCAGTACTTC
TRBJ2-7 | TRBV15 | TRBD2 | . | CATSTGLGGSREQYF | TGTGCCACCAGCACAGGGTTGGGCGGGAGTCGCGAGCAGTACTTC
TRBJ2-7 | TRBV9 | . | . | CASSVADGGYSYEQYF | TGTGCCAGCAGCGTAGCAGATGGAGGCTACTCCTACGAGCAGTACTTC
TRBJ2-5 | TRBV7-9 | . | . | CASSQLSQRGQETQYF | TGTGCCAGCAGCCAACTTAGTCAGCGTGGTCAAGAGACCCAGTACTTC